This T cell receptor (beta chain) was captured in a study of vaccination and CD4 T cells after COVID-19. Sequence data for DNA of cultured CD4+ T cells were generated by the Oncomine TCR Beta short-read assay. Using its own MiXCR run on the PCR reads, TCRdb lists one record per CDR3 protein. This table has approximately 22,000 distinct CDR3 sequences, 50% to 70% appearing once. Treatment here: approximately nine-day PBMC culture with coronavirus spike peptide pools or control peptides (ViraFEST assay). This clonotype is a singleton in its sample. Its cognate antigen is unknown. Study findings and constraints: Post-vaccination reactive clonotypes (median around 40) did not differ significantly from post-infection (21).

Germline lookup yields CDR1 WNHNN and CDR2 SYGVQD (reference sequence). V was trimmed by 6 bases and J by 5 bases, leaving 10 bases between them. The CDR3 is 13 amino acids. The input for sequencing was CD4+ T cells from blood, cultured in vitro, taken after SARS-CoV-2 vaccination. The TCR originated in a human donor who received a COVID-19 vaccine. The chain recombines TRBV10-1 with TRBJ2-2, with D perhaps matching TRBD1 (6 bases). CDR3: CASSETGTGELFF. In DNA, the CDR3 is TGCGCCAGCAGCGAAACAGGGACCGGGGAGCTGTTTTTT.